Here is one TCR beta chain with its context. Its antigen is undetermined. These data originate in a study of graft-versus-host responses after intestinal transplantation. Study at large: Recipients got multivisceral, liver-intestinal, or isolated intestinal transplants. All recipients got anti-thymocyte globulin induction, then tacrolimus and steroids for approximately 3 years.

Assay used: immunoSEQ multiplex PCR; TCRdb lists only in-frame clones, some missing. The sample contains around 100,000 clones, less than 90% of which appear only once. Points from the study as a whole: GvH clones turned up in recipient marrow; some had shown up first in ileum or blood. With peak circulating GvH clone levels came an association with early post-transplant HvG declines.

The V gene's germline CDR1 is SGHTA and CDR2 FQGNSA. The CDR3 sequence is 15 residues long. Trimming took off 5 bases at V and 5 bases at J, with 16 bases between the two ends. The TCR was taken from a human donor who was the organ donor for an intestinal transplant. This sequence joins TRBV7-2 and TRBJ1-5, with TRBD1 as a possible D gene (5 bases). The input for sequencing was unstimulated CD4+ T cells sorted from spleen or lymph node cells, taken before transplant. CDR3: CASSLEAGMYQPQHF. CDR3 DNA sequence: TGTGCCAGCAGCCTAGAGGCAGGGATGTATCAGCCCCAGCATTTT.